These 23 T cell receptor beta chains were all obtained from the same sample, sequenced in a study of response to subunit inactivated influenza vaccine (dated by TCRdb to 2017 to 2018). Library creation used RT-PCR. The sequencer listed for this sample is Illumina HiSeq 2500. TCRdb reprocessing: public reads trimmed at Q25 with fastp, clones called with MiXCR, in-frame beta chains kept. Rows merge per CDR3 protein into single entries with the most common DNA and genes. The sample records 500,000 to 550,000 distinct CDR3 sequences, approximately 6.9% of which are singletons. The biggest ten clones account for around 13% of the sample. The material was PBMCs from blood, obtained around 2 years after vaccination. The receptor source for this set is a man between 50 and 69 years old who received an inactivated influenza vaccine. Donor details come from another sample of the same person, matched by shared clones.

This clonotype was observed a handful of times. The chain recombines TRBV6-2 or TRBV6-3 with TRBJ2-7; a weak D match, TRBD1 (5 bases). Trimming stripped 7 bases from V and 0 bases from J, with 19 bases between. The CDR3 sequence is 16 residues long. Germline assignment: CDR1 MNHEY and CDR2 SVGEGT. The CDR3 DNA follows: TGTGCCAGCAAGGCGAGAAGGGGTACAAACTCCTACGAGCAGTACTTC. This sequence encodes CASKARRGTNSYEQYF.

There are many counts of this clonotype. This chain uses TRBV12-3 or TRBV12-4 with TRBJ1-1; D unresolved. V was pared by 5 bases and J by 7 bases, with 8 bases between. This CDR3 has 11 amino acids. The CDR3 DNA is TGTGCCAGCAGTCGAGGGAGTGAAGCTTTCTTT. Its translation is CASSRGSEAFF.

The sample holds many counts of this clonotype. V and J are TRBV5-1 and TRBJ2-1; D is unresolved. The V end lost 0 bases, the J end lost 0 bases, and 7 bases lay between the germline ends. The CDR3 runs 15 residues. Looked up from germline, CDR1 is SGHRS and CDR2 is YFSETQ. The CDR3 loop reads CASSLVHRSYNEQFF. For the CDR3, the DNA is TGCGCCAGCAGCTTGGTCCATCGCTCCTACAATGAGCAGTTCTTC.

This clonotype has more than one count but fewer than ten. This chain links TRBV9 with TRBJ2-1; D gene uncertain. With 0 bases removed from V and 3 bases from J, the gap between germline ends came to 16 bases. CDR3 length: 17 amino acids. Germline V CDR1 and CDR2: SGDLS, YYNGEE. This CDR3 reads CASSVVSSQNSYNEQFF. CDR3 DNA sequence: TGTGCCAGCAGCGTAGTATCTTCCCAGAACAGCTACAATGAGCAGTTCTTC.

The table lists this clonotype with many counts. The V gene is TRBV9, the J gene TRBJ1-4; the D is unclear. The CDR3 is 13 residues long. V gave up 4 bases and J gave up 8 bases, with 12 bases separating them. Germline V gene sequence: CDR1 SGDLS, CDR2 YYNGEE. CDR3 loop: CASSRSTDEKLFF. The CDR3 DNA sequence: TGTGCCAGCAGCCGGAGCACGGACGAAAAACTGTTTTTT.

This clonotype was seen a few times. The chain recombines TRBV7-9 with TRBJ2-3; D is possibly TRBD2 (5 bases). The V and J ends lost 5 bases and 2 bases respectively, with 14 bases between them. The CDR3 runs to 15 residues. Per germline, CDR1 SEHNR and CDR2 FQNEAQ (reference sequence). CDR3 sequence reads: CASSPHRGYTDTQYF. In DNA, the CDR3 is TGTGCCAGCAGCCCCCACCGGGGATACACAGATACGCAGTATTTT.

This clonotype was seen ten or more times. The chain has TRBV29-1 and TRBJ2-1; 7 nucleotides agree with TRBD1. Germline lookup yields CDR1 SQVTM and CDR2 ANQGSEA. The V segment lost 6 bases and the J segment 4 bases; nucleotides outside the gene matches: 9. The CDR3 loop spans 14 amino acids. CDR3: CSVRTGGGYNEQFF. CDR3 nucleotide sequence: TGCAGCGTAAGGACAGGCGGTGGGTACAATGAGCAGTTCTTC.

At least ten counts were recorded for this clonotype. The CDR3 sequence: CASSLTAATYEQYF. Written as DNA, the CDR3 is TGTGCCAGCAGCTTAACAGCAGCTACCTACGAGCAGTACTTC. The chain combines TRBV7-2 with TRBJ2-7, with D unresolved. Germline V gene lookup returns CDR1 SGHTA and CDR2 FQGNSA. The CDR3 contains 14 residues. Trimming took 2 bases from V and 2 from J, leaving 10 bases between them.

This clonotype occurred many times. This chain connects TRBV4-3 to TRBJ1-1, with 8 bases lining up with TRBD1. Germline assignment: CDR1 LGHNA and CDR2 YSLEER. CDR3 length: 17 amino acids. The V gene end was trimmed by 3 bases and the J gene end by 0 bases; junction bases not matched to a gene: 9. The DNA for the CDR3 is TGCGCCAGCAGCCAGGGCACCCGGACAGGGCTGAACACTGAAGCTTTCTTT. Translating it yields CASSQGTRTGLNTEAFF.

This chain uses TRBV28 with TRBJ2-1; 9 bases are a match to TRBD2. This CDR3 comprises 16 residues. The germline V gene has CDR1 MDHEN and CDR2 SYDVKM. V gave up 1 base and J gave up 5 bases; unmatched junction bases: 6. The DNA of the CDR3 is TGTGCCAGCAGTTTATTTGCGGGAGGGCGAGACAATGAGCAGTTCTTC. Its translation: CASSLFAGGRDNEQFF.

The J gene is TRBJ2-7, the V gene TRBV6-1, with D possibly TRBD1 on 6 matching bases. CDR1 is MNHNS and CDR2 is SASEGT in the germline V gene. V was shortened by 6 bases and J by 5 bases, with 17 bases between the two germline ends. The CDR3 is made up of 14 amino acids. In nucleotides, the CDR3 is TGTGCCAGCAGCCAGGGGCCGTTGCACGACGAGCAGTACTTC. It encodes CASSQGPLHDEQYF.

This chain joins TRBV4-1 and TRBJ2-2; 9 bases are shared with TRBD1. The CDR3 runs to 16 residues. V lost 0 bases, J lost 7 bases, and 6 bases stayed unmatched. CDR1 and CDR2 from the germline V gene are MGHRA and YSYEKL. The CDR3 is CASSQDGGQGIGELFF. The CDR3 nucleotides are TGCGCCAGCAGCCAAGACGGCGGACAGGGGATCGGGGAGCTGTTTTTT.

This chain links TRBV28 with TRBJ1-4; TRBD1 matches at 10 bases. V was clipped by 3 bases and J by 6 bases; unmatched bases: 4. The CDR3 is made up of 15 amino acids. CDR1 MDHEN and CDR2 SYDVKM come from the germline V gene. The CDR3 loop is CASSLPGQGYEKLFF. The DNA for the CDR3 is TGTGCCAGCAGTTTGCCGGGACAGGGGTATGAAAAACTGTTTTTT.

The gene calls are TRBV20-1 and TRBJ2-1; 8 bases fit TRBD2. There are 15 residues in the CDR3. The germline CDR1 and CDR2 sequences are DFQATT and SNEGSKA (reference sequence). Trimming at V came to 0 bases and at J to 7 bases, leaving 8 bases not matched to a gene. CDR3 coding DNA: TGCAGTGCTAGAGATTTGCGGGGGGCGCGGAATGAGCAGTTCTTC. Protein: CSARDLRGARNEQFF.

This clonotype was seen a handful of times. The rearrangement uses TRBV4-3 and TRBJ2-7; TRBD1 or TRBD2 may be the D gene (5 bases each). Between the trimmed V and J ends, which lost 0 bases and 5 bases, there was a span of 11 bases. CDR1 is LGHNA and CDR2 is YSLEER in the germline V gene. CDR3 size: 14 residues. The CDR3, as DNA: TGCGCCAGCAGCCAAGAAACCGGGGCCGACGAGCAGTACTTC. Translation: CASSQETGADEQYF.

This clonotype has at least ten counts. J is TRBJ1-1 and V is TRBV7-2, with TRBD1 as a possible D gene (5 bases). This CDR3 has 14 amino acids. The V end was cut by 5 bases, the J end by 0 bases, with 10 bases between. CDR1 and CDR2 from the germline V gene are SGHTA and FQGNSA. CDR3 DNA: TGTGCCAGCAGCCCAGGGTTAATGAACACTGAAGCTTTCTTT. This gives the protein CASSPGLMNTEAFF. The complete variable domain, with remaining parts taken from reference TRBV7-2 and TRBJ1-1, reads GAGVSQSPSNKVTEKGKDVELRCDPISGHTALYWYRQSLGQGLEFLIYFQGNSAPDKSGLPSDRFSAERTGGSVSTLTIQRTQQEDSAVYLCASSPGLMNTEAFFGQGTRLTVV.

This clonotype appeared a few times. V usage is TRBV5-5 and J usage is TRBJ2-1; the match to TRBD2 covers 9 bases. This CDR3 region has 16 residues. The junction had 10 bases not matched to a gene; V was cut back by 0 bases and J by 9 bases. CDR1 and CDR2 from the germline V gene are SGHKS and YYEKEE (reference sequence). The CDR3 sequence: CASSLAVLAGFGEQFF. The CDR3 DNA follows: TGTGCCAGCAGCTTGGCCGTTCTAGCGGGGTTCGGTGAGCAGTTCTTC.

This clonotype was picked up a small number of times. The CDR3 sequence is CASSLSWSRDNQPQHF. Here the CDR3 DNA reads TGTGCCAGCAGCCTGAGTTGGTCCAGGGATAATCAGCCCCAGCATTTT. The gene calls are TRBV5-6 and TRBJ1-5; D possibly corresponds to TRBD1 (5 bases). This CDR3 comprises 16 residues. V lost 4 bases to trimming and J lost 4 bases, with 18 bases between them. CDR1 and CDR2 from the germline V gene are SGHDT and YYEEEE.

This clonotype was seen at least ten times. V usage is TRBV19 and J usage is TRBJ1-5, with 9 bases lining up with TRBD1. This CDR3 region has 15 residues. V shed 6 bases and J 4 bases; nucleotides not matched to a gene: 7. From germline, CDR1 is LNHDA and CDR2 SQIVND (reference sequence). CDR3 sequence reads: CASRSGQGWNQPQHF. The CDR3 coding sequence is TGTGCCAGTAGATCGGGACAGGGTTGGAATCAGCCCCAGCATTTT.

This clonotype was seen many times. The J gene is TRBJ2-7, the V gene TRBV20-1, with 9 bases matching TRBD1. The CDR3 consists of 14 residues. Germline V gives CDR1 DFQATT, CDR2 SNEGSKA (reference sequence). Trimming removed 3 bases from V and 4 bases from J; junction bases left unmatched: 7. As DNA, the CDR3 is TGCAGTGCTAGCTCGGGACAGGGTATTTACGAGCAGTACTTC. Its translation: CSASSGQGIYEQYF.

This clonotype occurred many times. This CDR3 reads CASSSRRFSSYEQYF. The DNA for the CDR3 is TGTGCCAGCAGCTCACGGCGATTCTCCTCCTACGAGCAGTACTTC. The chain recombines TRBV7-8 with TRBJ2-7; D gene uncertain. The CDR3 contains 15 residues. Deletions cut 4 bases from V and 0 bases from J, with 13 bases between. The germline gives CDR1 SGHVS, CDR2 FQNEAQ.

The table lists this clonotype with a few counts. The chain joins TRBV5-1 to TRBJ2-6; D call uncertain. Per the germline V gene, CDR1 is SGHRS and CDR2 is YFSETQ. CDR3 length: 15 amino acids. V lost 0 bases and J lost 0, with 4 bases in between. CDR3 residues: CASSLVSSGANVLTF. The CDR3 coding sequence is TGCGCCAGCAGCTTGGTAAGCTCTGGGGCCAACGTCCTGACTTTC.

This clonotype was found a few times. The chain recombines TRBV4-3 with TRBJ2-5; the D gene is possibly TRBD1 (5 bases). The CDR3 is 14 amino acids. From germline, CDR1 is LGHNA and CDR2 YSLEER. Trimming took 1 base from V and 1 from J, leaving 7 bases between them. CDR3 sequence (DNA): TGCGCCAGCAGCCAAGCAGGGTTCCAAGAGACCCAGTACTTC. Its translation is CASSQAGFQETQYF.